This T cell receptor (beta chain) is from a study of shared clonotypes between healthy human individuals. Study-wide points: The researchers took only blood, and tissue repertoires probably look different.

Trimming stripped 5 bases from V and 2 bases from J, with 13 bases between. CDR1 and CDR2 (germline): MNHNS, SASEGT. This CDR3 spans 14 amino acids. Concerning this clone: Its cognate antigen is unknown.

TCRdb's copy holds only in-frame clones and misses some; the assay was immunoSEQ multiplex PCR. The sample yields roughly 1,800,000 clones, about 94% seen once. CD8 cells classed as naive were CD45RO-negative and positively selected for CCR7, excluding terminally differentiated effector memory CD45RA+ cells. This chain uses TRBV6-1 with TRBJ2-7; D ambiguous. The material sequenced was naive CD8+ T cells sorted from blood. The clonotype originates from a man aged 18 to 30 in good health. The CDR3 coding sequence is TGTGCCAGCAGTCTCACCAAGGGTCCCTACGAGCAGTACTTC. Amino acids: CASSLTKGPYEQYF.